The 13 T cell receptor beta chains below all came from one sample that was sequenced in a study of Ad26.COV2.S vaccination and SARS-CoV-2 variants. Sample treatment: around 19 received Ad26.COV2.S at low or high dose, single or two shots; a few received placebo; per-sample allocation not given. Specimens were obtained on day 63 following the first vaccine or placebo injection. Some clones are missing from TCRdb's copy, which holds only in-frame ones; the method was immunoSEQ multiplex PCR. The table includes 300,000 to 350,000 clones, approximately 86% detected once. The sequenced sample was peripheral blood, obtained in a trial of Ad26.COV2.S vaccine versus placebo. These TCRs come from a person aged 18-65 years who received the Ad26.COV2.S COVID-19 vaccine or a placebo.

The chain employs TRBV7-8 and TRBJ2-1; 8 bases align to TRBD1. CDR1 is SGHVS, CDR2 FQNEAQ, per germline. CDR3 size: 13 residues. Germline trimming cut 7 bases from V and 7 bases from J; bases unmatched to any gene: 6. DNA of the CDR3: TGTGCCAGCACCAGGACAGGGTGGAATGAGCAGTTCTTC. It codes for CASTRTGWNEQFF. The full variable domain, in which reference TRBV7-8 and TRBJ2-1 provide the parts outside the CDR3, is GAGVSQSPRYKVAKRGQDVALRCDPISGHVSLFWYQQALGQGPEFLTYFQNEAQLDKSGLPSDRFFAERPEGSVSTLKIQRTQQEDSAVYLCASTRTGWNEQFFGPGTRLTVL.

This chain connects TRBV3-1 (or the pseudogene TRBV3-2) to TRBJ2-5, with D unresolved. V dropped 2 bases and J dropped 4 bases, with 8 bases sitting between them. CDR3 length: 13 amino acids. Per the germline V gene, CDR1 is LGHDT and CDR2 is YNNKEL (reference sequence). The CDR3 sequence is CASSQYPGETQYF. In DNA, the CDR3 is TGTGCCAGCAGCCAATATCCTGGAGAGACCCAGTACTTC.

The chain carries TRBV28 and TRBJ2-3; a weak D match, TRBD1 (6 bases). The CDR3 runs 13 residues. With 7 bases removed from V and 3 bases from J, the gap between germline ends came to 11 bases. CDR1 and CDR2 (germline): MDHEN, SYDVKM. CDR3 loop: CASKEGGTDTQYF. In DNA form, the CDR3 reads TGTGCCAGCAAGGAAGGGGGAACAGATACGCAGTATTTT.

The table lists this clone with a count of one. The genes are TRBV6-1 and TRBJ2-7; the match to TRBD2 covers 13 bases. This CDR3 spans 16 amino acids. V lost 0 bases, J lost 7 bases, and 6 bases stayed unmatched. Per germline, CDR1 MNHNS and CDR2 SASEGT. DNA of the CDR3: TGTGCCAGCAGTGAAGCCCCGCCGGGACTAGCGGGGGAGCAGTACTTC. Encoded protein: CASSEAPPGLAGEQYF.

V usage is TRBV10-3 and J usage is TRBJ2-5; 10 bases map to TRBD1. CDR3 length: 14 residues. Germline V gene lookup returns CDR1 ENHRY and CDR2 SYGVKD. Losses at the gene ends were 10 bases for V and 1 base for J; bases not matched to a gene: 6. The DNA for the CDR3 is TGTGCCACCGCGGACAGGGGGGTCCAAGAGACCCAGTACTTC. It encodes CATADRGVQETQYF.

The chain combines TRBV3-1 (or the pseudogene TRBV3-2) with TRBJ1-2; D gene ambiguous. Germline values: CDR1 LGHDT, CDR2 YNNKEL (reference sequence). V shed 4 bases and J shed 8 bases, with 14 bases lying between them. The CDR3 sequence is 13 residues long. CDR3 sequence (DNA): TGTGCCAGCAGCCCTGGCCTGCGGGGAGGCTACACCTTC. This codes for CASSPGLRGGYTF.

The chain joins TRBV7-2 to TRBJ2-5; no reliable D call. Germline V lookup: CDR1 SGHTA, CDR2 FQGNSA. The V end lost 1 base, the J end lost 4 bases, and 4 bases lay between the germline ends. The CDR3 sequence is 12 residues long. This CDR3 reads CASSLDGETQYF. For the CDR3, the DNA is TGTGCCAGCAGCTTAGACGGAGAGACCCAGTACTTC.

This clone has a single count. The chain uses TRBV27 and TRBJ1-1, with 7 bases that match TRBD1. The CDR3 is made up of 16 amino acids. Trimming at V came to 3 bases and at J to 8 bases, leaving 15 bases not matched to a gene. The germline gives CDR1 MNHEY, CDR2 SMNVEV (reference sequence). The DNA for the CDR3 is TGTGCCAGCAGTTTCAGAGACAGGGCCGGCTTCGGGGAAGCTTTCTTT. It codes for CASSFRDRAGFGEAFF.

The chain joins TRBV3-1 (or the pseudogene TRBV3-2) to TRBJ1-2; no clear D gene. This CDR3 has 11 amino acids. Trimming took 3 bases from V and 8 from J, leaving 7 bases between them. Germline CDR1 and CDR2: LGHDT and YNNKEL (reference sequence). CDR3 in DNA: TGTGCCAGCAGCCAGGCCGAAGGCTACACCTTC. This gives the protein CASSQAEGYTF.

The chain joins TRBV7-9 to TRBJ1-3; unclear D gene. The CDR3 consists of 14 residues. Germline V lookup: CDR1 SEHNR, CDR2 FQNEAQ (reference sequence). The V end was cut by 2 bases, the J end by 1 base, with 6 bases between. CDR3: CASSLSESGNTIYF. The CDR3 DNA follows: TGTGCCAGCAGCTTATCCGAATCTGGAAACACCATATATTTT.

The chain combines TRBV6-5 with TRBJ1-2; D is unclear. Trimming stripped 11 bases from V and 8 bases from J, with 15 bases between. Germline CDR1 MNHEY, CDR2 SVGAGI. This CDR3 is 11 amino acids long. The CDR3 loop is CACREGWGYTF. CDR3 in DNA: TGTGCCTGCCGCGAGGGTTGGGGCTACACCTTC.

This clone turned up a few times. CDR3 sequence (DNA): TGTGCCACCAGCAGAGATCGGGCCCTAGCAGGCAATGAGCAGTTCTTC. Amino acid sequence: CATSRDRALAGNEQFF. The V gene is TRBV15, the J gene TRBJ2-1; weak D call: TRBD2 (5 bases). V lost 0 bases, J lost 6 bases, and 15 bases lay in between. The germline V gene encodes CDR1 LNHNV and CDR2 YYDKDF (reference sequence). This CDR3 region has 16 residues.

The chain recombines TRBV19 with TRBJ1-2, with 7 bases identical to TRBD1. The V segment lost 10 bases and the J segment 2 bases; nucleotides outside the gene matches: 7. There are 13 residues in the CDR3. Germline CDR1 reads LNHDA; CDR2 reads SQIVND (reference sequence). CDR3: CAIPWDRNYGYTF. CDR3 bases: TGTGCCATTCCCTGGGACAGAAACTATGGCTACACCTTC.